Listed below are T cell receptor beta chains from one sample, sequenced in a study of T cells in Graves' hyperthyroidism and ophthalmopathy. TCRdb independently ran MiXCR on the multiplex PCR reads; one entry per CDR3 protein. The data show a few hundred thousand distinct CDR3 sequences, over 20% seen once. Sequenced material: blood. The receptors stem from a woman aged 45 to 65 with Graves' hyperthyroidism. The CDR3 runs from the conserved cysteine through the conserved F or W. Each record gives: J gene, V gene, D gene, clone size, CDR3 DNA, CDR3 protein. D genes are given only for firm matches. Clone sizes are given selectively: once, few, many, or a class where the clone is expanded.

j_gene: TRBJ2-2; v_gene: TRBV5-1; d_gene: -; abundance: -; CDR3nt: TGCGCCAGCAGCACCGCAGGGTTAGGGAACACCGGGGAGCTGTTTTTT; CDR3aa: CASSTAGLGNTGELFF
j_gene: TRBJ2-5; v_gene: TRBV5-8; d_gene: TRBD2; abundance: few; CDR3nt: TGTGCCAGCAGCATCGGGAGGGGGGAAGAGACCCAGTACTTC; CDR3aa: CASSIGRGEETQYF
j_gene: TRBJ2-5; v_gene: TRBV7-2; d_gene: -; abundance: many; CDR3nt: TGTGCCAGCAGCTTTCGCTCTCGCAATCGAGAGACCCAGTACTTC; CDR3aa: CASSFRSRNRETQYF
j_gene: TRBJ1-2; v_gene: TRBV12-3/TRBV12-4; d_gene: -; abundance: many; CDR3nt: TGTGCCAGCAGTTTACCCGGACGGAGGCAGAGTGGCTACACCTTC; CDR3aa: CASSLPGRRQSGYTF
j_gene: TRBJ2-7; v_gene: TRBV19; d_gene: -; abundance: -; CDR3nt: TGTGCCAGTAGTATTGAGTTTTCCTACGAGCAGTACTTC; CDR3aa: CASSIEFSYEQYF
j_gene: TRBJ2-3; v_gene: TRBV12-3/TRBV12-4; d_gene: TRBD2; abundance: once; CDR3nt: TGTGCCAGCTCACCACCAAACCGACTAGCGGGAGCTTCCCAACCTAGCACAGATACGCAGTGTTTT; CDR3aa: CASSPPNRLAGASQPSTDTQCF
j_gene: TRBJ2-5; v_gene: TRBV7-6; d_gene: TRBD1; abundance: few; CDR3nt: TGTGCCAGCAGCTTAGGGACAGGGGGCCTAGAGACCCAGTACTTC; CDR3aa: CASSLGTGGLETQYF
j_gene: TRBJ2-1; v_gene: TRBV11-3; d_gene: -; abundance: -; CDR3nt: TGTGCCAGCAGCCAAACGGCTAGGGATGACAATGAGCAGTTCTTC; CDR3aa: CASSQTARDDNEQFF
j_gene: TRBJ1-5; v_gene: TRBV7-2; d_gene: -; abundance: many; CDR3nt: TGTGCCAGCAGCTTGGCAGGGACCCAGCCCCAGCATTTT; CDR3aa: CASSLAGTQPQHF
j_gene: TRBJ2-7; v_gene: TRBV5-6; d_gene: TRBD1; abundance: many; CDR3nt: TGTGCCAGCAGCTTGACAGGGGATAACTACGAGCAGTACTTC; CDR3aa: CASSLTGDNYEQYF
j_gene: TRBJ2-3; v_gene: TRBV6-2/TRBV6-3; d_gene: TRBD2; abundance: -; CDR3nt: TGTGCCAGCAGTGACAACGCGGGGGTCTCCACAGATACGCAGTATTTT; CDR3aa: CASSDNAGVSTDTQYF
j_gene: TRBJ2-6; v_gene: TRBV5-1; d_gene: -; abundance: many; CDR3nt: TGTGCCAGCAGCTTAGGTAGCTCTGGGGCCAACGTCCTGACTTTC; CDR3aa: CASSLGSSGANVLTF
j_gene: TRBJ2-3; v_gene: TRBV10-3; d_gene: TRBD2; abundance: few; CDR3nt: TGTGCCAGCGGACTAGCGGGTCGAACCGATACGCAGTATTTT; CDR3aa: CASGLAGRTDTQYF
j_gene: TRBJ1-6; v_gene: TRBV7-2; d_gene: TRBD1; abundance: few; CDR3nt: TGTGCCAGCAGCTTAGTGAGGACAGGGGGTTCACCCCTCCACTTT; CDR3aa: CASSLVRTGGSPLHF
j_gene: TRBJ2-1; v_gene: TRBV20-1; d_gene: TRBD2; abundance: many; CDR3nt: TGCAGGGTTCTTAGGACTAGCGGGAGGGTTAGCTCCTACAATGAGCAGTTCTTC; CDR3aa: CRVLRTSGRVSSYNEQFF
j_gene: TRBJ2-5; v_gene: TRBV20-1; d_gene: -; abundance: many; CDR3nt: TGCAGTGCTATTTACGTTCCAGGGGAAGAGACCCAGTACTTC; CDR3aa: CSAIYVPGEETQYF
j_gene: TRBJ2-3; v_gene: TRBV5-5; d_gene: -; abundance: few; CDR3nt: TGTGCCAGCGGCTTGGTCCAGGGCACAGATACGCAGTATTTT; CDR3aa: CASGLVQGTDTQYF
j_gene: TRBJ1-6; v_gene: TRBV2; d_gene: TRBD1; abundance: -; CDR3nt: TGTGCCAGCAGTAGGAGAAACCGGGACAGTAATTCACCCCTCCACTTT; CDR3aa: CASSRRNRDSNSPLHF
j_gene: TRBJ2-1; v_gene: TRBV6-5; d_gene: TRBD1; abundance: many; CDR3nt: TGTGCCAGCAGTTACACGACAGGGGTGTGGAATGAGCAGTTCTTC; CDR3aa: CASSYTTGVWNEQFF
j_gene: TRBJ1-2; v_gene: TRBV3-1; d_gene: -; abundance: many; CDR3nt: TGTGCCAGCAGCCAAGATCGGCGGGGGACCTATGGCTACACCTTC; CDR3aa: CASSQDRRGTYGYTF
j_gene: TRBJ2-7; v_gene: TRBV29-1; d_gene: -; abundance: many; CDR3nt: TGCAGCGCTGGATCCGATGGTTTGGGCTACGAGCAGTACTTC; CDR3aa: CSAGSDGLGYEQYF
j_gene: TRBJ2-7; v_gene: TRBV28; d_gene: TRBD1; abundance: many; CDR3nt: TGTGCCAGCAGTTTCTCAGGGGGCTACTCCTACGAGCAGTACTTC; CDR3aa: CASSFSGGYSYEQYF
j_gene: TRBJ2-7; v_gene: TRBV10-3; d_gene: TRBD1; abundance: many; CDR3nt: TGTGCCATCAGTGGGGCAGGGGGTAAGGACGAGCAGTACTTC; CDR3aa: CAISGAGGKDEQYF
j_gene: TRBJ1-5; v_gene: TRBV6-1; d_gene: -; abundance: -; CDR3nt: TGTGCCAGCAGTGAGGGGGGTCCATATAGCAATCAGCCCCAGCATTTT; CDR3aa: CASSEGGPYSNQPQHF